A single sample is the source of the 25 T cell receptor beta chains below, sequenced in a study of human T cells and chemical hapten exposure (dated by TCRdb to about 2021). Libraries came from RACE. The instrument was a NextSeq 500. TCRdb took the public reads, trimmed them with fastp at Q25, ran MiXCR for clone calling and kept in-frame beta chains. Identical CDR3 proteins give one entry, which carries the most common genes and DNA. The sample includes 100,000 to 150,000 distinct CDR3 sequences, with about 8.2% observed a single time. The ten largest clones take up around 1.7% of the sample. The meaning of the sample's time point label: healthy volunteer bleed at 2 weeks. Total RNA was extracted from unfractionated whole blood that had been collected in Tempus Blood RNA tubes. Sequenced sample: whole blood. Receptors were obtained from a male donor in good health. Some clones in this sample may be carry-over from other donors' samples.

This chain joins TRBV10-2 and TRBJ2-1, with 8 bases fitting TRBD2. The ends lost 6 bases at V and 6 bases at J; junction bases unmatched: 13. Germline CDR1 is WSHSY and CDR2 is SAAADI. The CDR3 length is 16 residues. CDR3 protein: CASSAGTRFGGNEQFF. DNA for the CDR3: TGCGCCAGCAGCGCCGGGACTAGGTTTGGAGGCAATGAGCAGTTCTTC.

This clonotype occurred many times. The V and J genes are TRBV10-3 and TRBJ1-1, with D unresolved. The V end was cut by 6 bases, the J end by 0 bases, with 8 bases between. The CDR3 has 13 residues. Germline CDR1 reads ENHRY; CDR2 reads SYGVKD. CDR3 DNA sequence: TGTGCCATCAGCCCTACCGTGAACACTGAAGCTTTCTTT. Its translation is CAISPTVNTEAFF.

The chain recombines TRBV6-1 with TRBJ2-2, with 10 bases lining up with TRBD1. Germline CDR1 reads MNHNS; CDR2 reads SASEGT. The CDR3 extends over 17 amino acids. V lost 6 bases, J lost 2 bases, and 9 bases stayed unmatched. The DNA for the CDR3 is TGTGCCAGCAGAAGATTCCGGGACAGGGGCAACACCGGGGAGCTGTTTTTT. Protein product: CASRRFRDRGNTGELFF.

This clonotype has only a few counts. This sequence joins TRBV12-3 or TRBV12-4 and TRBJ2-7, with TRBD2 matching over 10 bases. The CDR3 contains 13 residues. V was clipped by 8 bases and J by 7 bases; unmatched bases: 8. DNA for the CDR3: TGTGCCAGCGGGAGCGGGGGGGCGCGGGAGCAGTACTTC. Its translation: CASGSGGAREQYF.

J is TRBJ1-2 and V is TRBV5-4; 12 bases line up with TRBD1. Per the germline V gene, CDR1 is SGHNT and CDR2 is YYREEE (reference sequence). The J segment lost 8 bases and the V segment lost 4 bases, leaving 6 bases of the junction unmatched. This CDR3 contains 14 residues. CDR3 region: CASSRGQGARGYTF. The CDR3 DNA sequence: TGTGCCAGCAGCCGGGGACAGGGGGCAAGGGGCTACACCTTC.

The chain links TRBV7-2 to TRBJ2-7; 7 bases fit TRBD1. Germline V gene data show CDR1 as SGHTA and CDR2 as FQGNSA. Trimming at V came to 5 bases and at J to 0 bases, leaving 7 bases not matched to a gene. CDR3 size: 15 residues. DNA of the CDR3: TGTGCCAGCAGCCACCGGGACAGTAGCTCCTACGAGCAGTACTTC. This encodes CASSHRDSSSYEQYF.

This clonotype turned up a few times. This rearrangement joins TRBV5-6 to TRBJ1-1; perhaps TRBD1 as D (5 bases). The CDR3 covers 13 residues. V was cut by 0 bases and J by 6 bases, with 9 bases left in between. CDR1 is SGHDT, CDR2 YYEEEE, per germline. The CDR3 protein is CASSLARAAEAFF. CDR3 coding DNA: TGTGCCAGCAGCTTGGCCAGGGCAGCTGAAGCTTTCTTT. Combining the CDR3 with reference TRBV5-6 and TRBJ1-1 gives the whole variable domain DAGVTQSPTHLIKTRGQQVTLRCSPKSGHDTVSWYQQALGQGPQFIFQYYEEEERQRGNFPDRFSGHQFPNYSSELNVNALLLGDSALYLCASSLARAAEAFFGQGTRLTVV.

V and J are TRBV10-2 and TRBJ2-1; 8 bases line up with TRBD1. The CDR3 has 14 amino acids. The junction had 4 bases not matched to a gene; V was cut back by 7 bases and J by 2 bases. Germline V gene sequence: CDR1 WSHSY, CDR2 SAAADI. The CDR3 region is CASTDRGAYNEQFF. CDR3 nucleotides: TGCGCCAGCACTGACAGGGGCGCCTACAATGAGCAGTTCTTC.

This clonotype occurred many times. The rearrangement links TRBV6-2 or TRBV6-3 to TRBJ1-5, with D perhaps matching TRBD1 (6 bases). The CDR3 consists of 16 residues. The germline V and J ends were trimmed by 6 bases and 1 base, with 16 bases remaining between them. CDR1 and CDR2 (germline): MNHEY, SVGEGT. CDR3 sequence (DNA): TGTGCCAGCAGCCCGGCGGGGGCGCAGAGCAATCAGCCCCAGCATTTT. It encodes CASSPAGAQSNQPQHF.

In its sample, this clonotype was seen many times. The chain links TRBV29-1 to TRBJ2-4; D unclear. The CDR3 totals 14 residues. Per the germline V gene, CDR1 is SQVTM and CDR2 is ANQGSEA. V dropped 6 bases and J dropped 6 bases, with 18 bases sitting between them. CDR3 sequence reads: CSVDGPQRGNIQYF. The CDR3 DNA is TGCAGCGTGGACGGGCCCCAGAGAGGAAACATTCAGTACTTC.

Here the CDR3 DNA reads TGTGCCAGCAGTTACTCGTACGGTGGGGCCAACGTCCTGACTTTC. Translated: CASSYSYGGANVLTF. This sequence joins TRBV6-5 and TRBJ2-6; no clear D gene. CDR3 length: 15 residues. The germline V and J ends were trimmed by 0 bases and 3 bases, with 6 bases remaining between them. The germline V gene has CDR1 MNHEY and CDR2 SVGAGI.

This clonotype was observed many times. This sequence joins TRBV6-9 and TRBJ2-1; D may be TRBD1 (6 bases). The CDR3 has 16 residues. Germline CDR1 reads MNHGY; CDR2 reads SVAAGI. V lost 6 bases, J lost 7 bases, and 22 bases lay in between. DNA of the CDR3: TGTGCCAGCAGCCACATAGGGGGAAAAGGCCAGAATGAGCAGTTCTTC. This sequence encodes CASSHIGGKGQNEQFF.

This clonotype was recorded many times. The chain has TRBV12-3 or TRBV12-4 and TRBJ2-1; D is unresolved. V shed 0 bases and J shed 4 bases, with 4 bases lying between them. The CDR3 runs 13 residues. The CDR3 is CASSLASYNEQFF. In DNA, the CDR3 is TGTGCCAGCAGTTTAGCCAGTTACAATGAGCAGTTCTTC.

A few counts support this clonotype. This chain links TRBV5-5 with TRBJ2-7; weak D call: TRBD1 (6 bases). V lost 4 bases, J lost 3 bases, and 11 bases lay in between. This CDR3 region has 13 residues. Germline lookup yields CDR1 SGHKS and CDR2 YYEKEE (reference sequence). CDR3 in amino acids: CASSKTGNYEQYF. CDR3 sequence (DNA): TGTGCCAGCAGCAAGACAGGCAACTACGAGCAGTACTTC.

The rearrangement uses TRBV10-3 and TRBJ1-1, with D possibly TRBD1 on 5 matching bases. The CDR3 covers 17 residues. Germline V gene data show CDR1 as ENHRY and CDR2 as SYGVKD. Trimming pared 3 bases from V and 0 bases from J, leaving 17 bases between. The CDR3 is CAISDGRGSHMNTEAFF. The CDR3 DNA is TGTGCCATCAGTGATGGTCGGGGCTCCCACATGAACACTGAAGCTTTCTTT.

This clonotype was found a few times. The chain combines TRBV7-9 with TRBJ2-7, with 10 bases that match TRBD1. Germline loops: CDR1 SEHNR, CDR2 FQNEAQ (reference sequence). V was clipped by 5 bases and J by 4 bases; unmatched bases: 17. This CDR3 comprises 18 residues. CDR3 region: CASSRATGGGQKSYEQYF. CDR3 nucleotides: TGTGCCAGCAGCCGGGCGACAGGGGGCGGTCAAAAGTCTTACGAGCAGTACTTC.

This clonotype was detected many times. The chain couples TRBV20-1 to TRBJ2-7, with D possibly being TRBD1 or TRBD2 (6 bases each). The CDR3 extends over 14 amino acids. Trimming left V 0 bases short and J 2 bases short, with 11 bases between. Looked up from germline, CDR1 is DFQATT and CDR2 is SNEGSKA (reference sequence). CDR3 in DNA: TGCAGTGCTAGAGATACGGGGGCCACCTACGAGCAGTACTTC. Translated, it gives CSARDTGATYEQYF.

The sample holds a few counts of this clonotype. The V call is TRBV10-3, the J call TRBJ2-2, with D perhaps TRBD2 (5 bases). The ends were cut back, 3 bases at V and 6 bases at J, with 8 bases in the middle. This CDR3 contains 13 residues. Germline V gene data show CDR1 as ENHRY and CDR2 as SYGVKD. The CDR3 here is CAISERLPGELFF. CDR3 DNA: TGTGCCATCAGTGAACGACTACCCGGGGAGCTGTTTTTT.

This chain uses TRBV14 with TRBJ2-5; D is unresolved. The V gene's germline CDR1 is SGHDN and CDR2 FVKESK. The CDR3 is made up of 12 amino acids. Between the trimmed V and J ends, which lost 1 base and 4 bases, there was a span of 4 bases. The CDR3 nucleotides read TGTGCCAGCAGCCAAGTCGGAGAGACCCAGTACTTC. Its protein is CASSQVGETQYF.

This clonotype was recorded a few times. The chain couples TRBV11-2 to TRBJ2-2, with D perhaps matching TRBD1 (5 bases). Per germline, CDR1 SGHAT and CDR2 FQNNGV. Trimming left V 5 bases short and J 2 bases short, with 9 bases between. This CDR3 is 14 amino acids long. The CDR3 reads CASSQGVNTGELFF. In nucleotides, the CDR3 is TGTGCCAGCAGCCAGGGTGTAAACACCGGGGAGCTGTTTTTT. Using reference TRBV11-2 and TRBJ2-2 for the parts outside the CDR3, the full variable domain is EAGVAQSPRYKIIEKRQSVAFWCNPISGHATLYWYQQILGQGPKLLIQFQNNGVVDDSQLPKDRFSAERLKGVDSTLKIQPAKLEDSAVYLCASSQGVNTGELFFGEGSRLTVL.

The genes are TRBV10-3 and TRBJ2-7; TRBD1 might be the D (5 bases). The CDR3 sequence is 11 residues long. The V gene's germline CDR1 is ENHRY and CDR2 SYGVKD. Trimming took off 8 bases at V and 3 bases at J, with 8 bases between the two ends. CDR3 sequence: CAISGNYEQYF. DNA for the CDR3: TGTGCCATCTCAGGGAACTACGAGCAGTACTTC.

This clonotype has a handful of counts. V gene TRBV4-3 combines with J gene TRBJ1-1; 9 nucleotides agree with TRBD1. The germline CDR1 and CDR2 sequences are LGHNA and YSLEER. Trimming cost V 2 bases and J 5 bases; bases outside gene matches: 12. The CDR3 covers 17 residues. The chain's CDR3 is CASSQSTGGGGFTEAFF. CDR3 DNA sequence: TGCGCCAGCAGCCAATCAACAGGGGGCGGAGGTTTTACTGAAGCTTTCTTT.

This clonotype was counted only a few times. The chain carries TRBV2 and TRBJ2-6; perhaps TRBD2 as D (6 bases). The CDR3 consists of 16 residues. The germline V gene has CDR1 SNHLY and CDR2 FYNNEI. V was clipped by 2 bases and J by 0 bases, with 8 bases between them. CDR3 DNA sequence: TGTGCCAGCAGTGAACAGGGACTCTCTGGGGCCAACGTCCTGACTTTC. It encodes CASSEQGLSGANVLTF.

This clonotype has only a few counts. The CDR3: CASSLGTETGANVLTF. CDR3 DNA: TGTGCCAGCAGTTTAGGGACAGAAACTGGGGCCAACGTCCTGACTTTC. The chain is built from TRBV12-3 or TRBV12-4 and TRBJ2-6, with D perhaps matching TRBD1 (6 bases). This CDR3 contains 16 residues. V lost 1 base, J lost 2 bases, and 9 bases lay in between.

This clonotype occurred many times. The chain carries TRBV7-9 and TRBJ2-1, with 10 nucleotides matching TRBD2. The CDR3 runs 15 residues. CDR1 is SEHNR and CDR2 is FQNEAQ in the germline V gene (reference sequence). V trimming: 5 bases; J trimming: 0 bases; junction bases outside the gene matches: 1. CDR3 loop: CASSPSGSSYNEQFF. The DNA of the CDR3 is TGTGCCAGCAGCCCTAGCGGGAGCTCCTACAATGAGCAGTTCTTC.